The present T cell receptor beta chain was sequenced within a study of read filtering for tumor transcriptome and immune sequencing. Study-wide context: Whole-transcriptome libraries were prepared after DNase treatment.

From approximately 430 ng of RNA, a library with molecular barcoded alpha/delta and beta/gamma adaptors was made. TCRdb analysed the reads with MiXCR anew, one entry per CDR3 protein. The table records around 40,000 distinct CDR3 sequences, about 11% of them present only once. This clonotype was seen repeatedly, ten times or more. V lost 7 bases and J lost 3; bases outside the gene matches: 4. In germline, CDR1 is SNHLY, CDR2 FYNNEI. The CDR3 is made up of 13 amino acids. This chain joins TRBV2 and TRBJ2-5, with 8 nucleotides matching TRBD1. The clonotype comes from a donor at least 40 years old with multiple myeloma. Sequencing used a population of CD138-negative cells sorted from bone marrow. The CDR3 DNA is TGTGCCAGCACCCCGGACAGGGAAGAGACCCAGTACTTC. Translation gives CASTPDREETQYF.